Presented here are 10 T cell receptor beta chains from one specimen sequenced in a study of esophageal squamous cell carcinoma under preoperative chemotherapy. Time point defined: before preoperative PTX-NDP chemotherapy. TCRdb fed the PCR reads into MiXCR, producing one record per CDR3 protein. The sample shows about 12,000 distinct CDR3 sequences, around half of them seen only once. This sample was gathered from a patient given preoperative chemotherapy. These TCRs come from a human donor with esophageal squamous cell carcinoma. The donor label of this sample is uncertain.

The chain links TRBV12-3 or TRBV12-4 to TRBJ2-5; TRBD1 agrees at 9 bases. The closer fit of TRBJ2-1 to the DNA end suggests the J call may be wrong. The CDR3 is 15 residues long. CDR3 residues: CASSLGGQGTETQFF. In nucleotides, the CDR3 is TGTGCCAGCAGTTTAGGTGGACAGGGGACCGAGACCCAGTTCTTC.

The V gene is TRBV7-2, the J gene TRBJ2-3; D remains ambiguous. The CDR3 covers 13 residues. The V and J ends lost 0 bases and 5 bases respectively, with 6 bases between them. Germline V gives CDR1 SGHTA, CDR2 FQGNSA. The DNA of the CDR3 is TGTGCCAGCAGCTTAGCTCTTGGAGATACGCAGTATTTT. This translates into CASSLALGDTQYF.

This chain uses TRBV11-3 with TRBJ2-5; D unresolved. The end of the DNA aligns better with TRBJ2-7, so the J call may be wrong. Germline loops: CDR1 SGHNT, CDR2 YENEEA. This CDR3 has 13 residues. The CDR3 sequence is CASSLGSGYEQYF. CDR3 DNA: TGTGCCAGCAGCTTAGGCTCCGGGTACGAGCAGTACTTC.

On this clonotype itself: Mismatch with germline at one junction end may stem from a read error. This chain uses TRBV6-1 with TRBJ2-1, with 9 bases that match TRBD2. This CDR3 is 15 amino acids long. CDR1 is MNHNS, CDR2 SASEGT, per germline. The CDR3 reads CASRRGGVSYNTQFF. The CDR3 coding sequence is TGTGCCAGCAGACGCGGGGGGGTGAGCTACAATACGCAGTTTTTT.

By its share, this clonotype is medium-sized. The CDR3 sequence is CASSLNPLAPQETQYF. In nucleotides, the CDR3 is TGTGCCAGCAGCTTAAATCCCCTAGCGCCACAAGAGACCCAGTACTTC. V usage is TRBV7-6 and J usage is TRBJ2-5, with a weak D call TRBD2 (6 bases). This CDR3 comprises 16 residues. V was pared by 2 bases and J by 2 bases, with 15 bases between. The germline V gene encodes CDR1 SGHVS and CDR2 FNYEAQ.

This clonotype was seen a handful of times. The V call is TRBV6-5, the J call TRBJ2-2; no definite D call. CDR3 length: 13 residues. Germline assignment: CDR1 MNHEY and CDR2 SVGAGI. Trimming cost V 2 bases and J 3 bases, with 4 bases left between them. The CDR3 coding sequence is TGTGCCAGCAGTTACCAGGACACCGGGGAGCTGTTTTTT. Its protein is CASSYQDTGELFF.

This clonotype was counted ten times or more. V gene TRBV12-3 or TRBV12-4 combines with J gene TRBJ2-2; D ambiguous. V was pared by 5 bases and J by 3 bases, with 7 bases between. This CDR3 spans 13 amino acids. This CDR3 reads CASSARDTGELFF. The CDR3 DNA reads as TGTGCCAGCAGTGCCCGAGACACCGGGGAGCTGTTTTTT.

This clonotype was counted many times. The gene calls are TRBV6-1 and TRBJ2-1; D remains unclear. The CDR3 loop spans 15 amino acids. Germline V CDR1 and CDR2: MNHNS, SASEGT. Deletions cut 7 bases from V and 7 bases from J, with 20 bases between. CDR3 DNA sequence: TGTGCCAGCAACACGCTAGAAGGGCGGTTGAATGAGCAGTTCTTC. Translated: CASNTLEGRLNEQFF.

This clonotype was counted many times. The chain has TRBV11-2 and TRBJ2-1; TRBD1 or TRBD2 may be the D gene (5 bases each). The CDR3 totals 11 residues. The V end lost 7 bases, the J end lost 13 bases, and 14 bases lay between the germline ends. Germline CDR1 is SGHAT and CDR2 is FQNNGV. This CDR3 is CASTRSGTQFF. CDR3 bases: TGTGCCAGCACCCGGTCTGGGACCCAGTTCTTC.

This clonotype is medium-sized (0.01 to 0.1%) within its sample. Being one base from a much bigger clone, this may be a read error. CDR3 sequence: CASGGDSRTQETQYF. The CDR3 bases are TGTGCCAGCGGCGGGGACTCTCGGACTCAAGAGACCCAGTACTTC. V gene TRBV6-1 combines with J gene TRBJ2-5; possibly TRBD2 for D (6 bases). The V gene lost 8 bases and the J gene lost 2 bases, with 18 bases spanning the gap. The CDR3 has 15 residues. CDR1 is MNHNS, CDR2 SASEGT, per germline.